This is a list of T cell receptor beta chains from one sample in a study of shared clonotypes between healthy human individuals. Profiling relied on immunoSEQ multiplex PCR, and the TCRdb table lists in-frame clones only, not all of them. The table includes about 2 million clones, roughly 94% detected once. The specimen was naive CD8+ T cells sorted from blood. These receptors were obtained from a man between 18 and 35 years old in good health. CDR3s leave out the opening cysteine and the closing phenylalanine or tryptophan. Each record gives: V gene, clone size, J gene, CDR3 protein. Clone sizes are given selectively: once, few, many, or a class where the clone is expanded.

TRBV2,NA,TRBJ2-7,ASRVYPISAEQY
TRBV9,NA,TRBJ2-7,ASSVRDSGPYEQY
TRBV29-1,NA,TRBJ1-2,SVPAVGSDYGYT
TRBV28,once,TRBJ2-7,ASSLIWGADSYEQY
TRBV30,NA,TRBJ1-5,AWITTRGSNQPQH
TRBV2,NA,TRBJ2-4,ASSGLTAGKNIQY
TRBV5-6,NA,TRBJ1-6,ASSLGGGNSPLH
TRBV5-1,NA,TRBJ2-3,ASRRGAASTDTQY
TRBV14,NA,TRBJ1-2,ASSPGQGGGYT
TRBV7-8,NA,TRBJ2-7,ASSLRDSYEQY
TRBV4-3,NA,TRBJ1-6,ASSQDGNHNSPLH
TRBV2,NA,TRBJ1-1,ASSDDRVEAF
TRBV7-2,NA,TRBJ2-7,ASSLVSRYEQY
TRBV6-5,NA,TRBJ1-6,ASSYSWVSPLH
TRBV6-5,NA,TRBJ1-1,ASSLRGEYTEAF
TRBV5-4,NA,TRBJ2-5,ASRVGQGLETQY
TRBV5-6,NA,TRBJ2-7,ASSLGVTSYEQY
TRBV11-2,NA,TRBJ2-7,ASSLDSDYEQY
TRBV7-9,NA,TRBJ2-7,ASSLAGTYEQY